The 16 T cell receptor beta chains below come from one sample, sequenced in a study of T cells in Graves' hyperthyroidism and ophthalmopathy. Amplification yielded TCR beta CDR3 regions, with RNA transcripts as the source. A first-round RT-PCR of the TCR CDR3 used the HTBI primer set. In TCRdb, the multiplex PCR reads were re-called with MiXCR into one record per CDR3 protein. This sample has about 400,000 distinct CDR3 sequences, with 15% to 18% found just once. Sequenced input: blood. The receptors originated from a woman younger than 35 with Graves' hyperthyroidism that later progressed to Graves' ophthalmopathy.

The gene calls are TRBV4-2 and TRBJ2-5; 12 bases are shared with TRBD2. Germline V gene lookup returns CDR1 LGHNA and CDR2 YNFKEQ. The length of the CDR3 is 17 residues. Trimming at V came to 1 base and at J to 2 bases, leaving 5 bases not matched to a gene. The DNA for the CDR3 is TGTGCCAGCAGCCAAGGGACTAGCGGGATAGGGCAAGAGACCCAGTACTTC. Protein sequence: CASSQGTSGIGQETQYF.

The chain is built from TRBV4-1 and TRBJ2-7, with D hard to call. Germline values: CDR1 MGHRA, CDR2 YSYEKL. Trimming removed 3 bases at V and 3 bases at J, with 12 bases between. This CDR3 has 14 residues. CDR3 loop: CASSQFERGYEQYF. The CDR3 bases are TGCGCCAGCAGCCAGTTTGAGCGTGGCTACGAGCAGTACTTC.

This clonotype was observed a few times. V gene TRBV4-1 combines with J gene TRBJ2-1; 8 bases fit TRBD2. The CDR3 spans 17 residues. Germline loops: CDR1 MGHRA, CDR2 YSYEKL. V trimming: 2 bases; J trimming: 2 bases; junction bases outside the gene matches: 8. CDR3 sequence reads: CASSQRLPGLAYNEQFF. Written as DNA, the CDR3 is TGCGCCAGCAGCCAAAGGCTACCGGGACTAGCCTACAATGAGCAGTTCTTC.

The sample holds many counts of this clonotype. V usage is TRBV20-1 and J usage is TRBJ2-7, with 9 bases that match TRBD2. Trimming at V came to 3 bases and at J to 2 bases, leaving 5 bases not matched to a gene. There are 14 residues in the CDR3. Per the germline V gene, CDR1 is DFQATT and CDR2 is SNEGSKA (reference sequence). This CDR3 is CSASPGTSTYEQYF. As DNA, the CDR3 is TGCAGTGCTAGCCCCGGGACTAGCACCTACGAGCAGTACTTC.

The J gene is TRBJ2-2, the V gene TRBV10-3, with D perhaps matching TRBD2 (6 bases). Germline V gene data show CDR1 as ENHRY and CDR2 as SYGVKD. V lost 11 bases and J 6 bases, leaving 16 bases between the germline ends. There are 13 residues in the CDR3. CDR3 DNA: TGTGCCGGCCGGGACGGGGGAGCCGGGGAGCTGTTTTTT. It encodes CAGRDGGAGELFF.

This clonotype was observed a handful of times. The V call is TRBV7-9, the J call TRBJ2-1; 11 nucleotides agree with TRBD2. The length of the CDR3 is 14 residues. J gave up 7 bases and V 5 bases, and 4 bases lay outside the gene matches. The germline gives CDR1 SEHNR, CDR2 FQNEAQ (reference sequence). The CDR3 loop reads CASSTSGGGNEQFF. The CDR3 bases are TGTGCCAGCAGCACTAGCGGGGGAGGGAATGAGCAGTTCTTC. Full variable domain (remainder filled in from reference TRBV7-9 and TRBJ2-1): DTGVSQNPRHKITKRGQNVTFRCDPISEHNRLYWYRQTLGQGPEFLTYFQNEAQLEKSRLLSDRFSAERPKGSFSTLEIQRTEQGDSAMYLCASSTSGGGNEQFFGPGTRLTVL.

V and J are TRBV20-1 and TRBJ2-2; no firm D call. Germline CDR1 and CDR2: DFQATT and SNEGSKA (reference sequence). The CDR3 consists of 14 residues. V lost 0 bases, J lost 4 bases, and 9 bases lay in between. CDR3 sequence (DNA): TGCAGTGCTAGAGATCAGGCCCGCACCGGGGAGCTGTTTTTT. Translated, it gives CSARDQARTGELFF.

The chain links TRBV3-1 to TRBJ2-1; D gene unclear. Germline-derived CDR1 and CDR2 are LGHDT and YNNKEL (reference sequence). The CDR3 is made up of 14 amino acids. V was cut by 1 base and J by 10 bases, with 14 bases left in between. In DNA form, the CDR3 reads TGTGCCAGCAGCCAAGCCGGCTCACTTCGGGAGCAGTTCTTC. Translated: CASSQAGSLREQFF.

The chain links TRBV19 to TRBJ2-7; weak D call: TRBD1 (6 bases). The CDR3 covers 15 residues. The germline CDR1 and CDR2 sequences are LNHDA and SQIVND (reference sequence). V was trimmed by 5 bases and J by 2 bases, leaving 16 bases between them. DNA of the CDR3: TGTGCCAGTAGTCCCTACAGGGTCTTCCCCTACGAGCAGTACTTC. It codes for CASSPYRVFPYEQYF.

This chain joins TRBV7-2 and TRBJ2-7, with a weak D call TRBD2 (6 bases). Trimming removed 1 base from V and 2 bases from J, with 15 bases in between. The CDR3 has 16 amino acids. Per germline, CDR1 SGHTA and CDR2 FQGNSA. Written as DNA, the CDR3 is TGTGCCAGCAGCTTAGGATCCGGGACTCCTGCCTACGAGCAGTACTTC. Translation gives CASSLGSGTPAYEQYF.

In its sample, this clonotype was seen many times. The chain uses TRBV3-1 and TRBJ2-7; 7 bases are a match to TRBD1. Germline CDR1 and CDR2: LGHDT and YNNKEL (reference sequence). The CDR3 length is 14 residues. V dropped 5 bases and J dropped 4; count of bases not matched to a gene: 8. The CDR3 loop is CASSSPGQLYEQYF. The CDR3 DNA follows: TGTGCCAGCAGCTCTCCGGGACAGCTTTACGAGCAGTACTTC.

This clonotype was detected a few times. The chain uses TRBV7-9 and TRBJ2-3, with 12 bases aligning to TRBD2. CDR3 size: 14 residues. CDR1 and CDR2 from the germline V gene are SEHNR and FQNEAQ (reference sequence). V lost 5 bases, J lost 3 bases, and 0 bases stayed unmatched. CDR3 region: CASSTSGGTDTQYF. The CDR3 nucleotides read TGTGCCAGCAGCACTAGCGGGGGGACAGATACGCAGTATTTT.

This chain joins TRBV7-3 and TRBJ2-7; 12 bases line up with TRBD2. Germline V CDR1 and CDR2: SGHTA, FQGTGA. J was trimmed by 1 base and V by 5 bases; bases with no gene match: 12. The CDR3 contains 18 residues. The CDR3 nucleotides read TGTGCCAGCAGCCCGGGGACTAGCGGGTCCCGTTATTCCTACGAGCAGTACTTC. This gives the protein CASSPGTSGSRYSYEQYF.

In its sample, this clonotype was seen many times. The V and J genes are TRBV7-2 and TRBJ2-5; perhaps TRBD2 as D (6 bases). Trimming cost V 4 bases and J 5 bases, with 14 bases left between them. In germline, CDR1 is SGHTA, CDR2 FQGNSA. The CDR3 is 14 amino acids. Written as DNA, the CDR3 is TGTGCCAGCAGCTCCCTGGAGGGGCTTGAGACCCAGTACTTC. Translating it yields CASSSLEGLETQYF.

This clonotype was seen more than once but under ten times. The genes are TRBV28 and TRBJ2-7; possibly TRBD1 or TRBD2 for D (5 bases each). The CDR3 is made up of 16 amino acids. Looked up from germline, CDR1 is MDHEN and CDR2 is SYDVKM. The V gene lost 3 bases and the J gene lost 0 bases, with 15 bases spanning the gap. The CDR3 sequence: CASSFEETAASYEQYF. The CDR3 bases are TGTGCCAGCAGTTTTGAAGAGACAGCGGCCTCCTACGAGCAGTACTTC.

This clonotype was seen only a few times. The rearrangement uses TRBV3-1 and TRBJ1-2, with 7 bases fitting TRBD1. The CDR3 is made up of 15 amino acids. V trimming: 3 bases; J trimming: 8 bases; junction bases outside the gene matches: 12. The germline V gene has CDR1 LGHDT and CDR2 YNNKEL (reference sequence). For the CDR3, the DNA is TGTGCCAGCAGCCAGACCGGGACAGCACTAGGAGGCTACACCTTC. Its protein is CASSQTGTALGGYTF. Full variable domain (remainder filled in from reference TRBV3-1 and TRBJ1-2): DTAVSQTPKYLVTQMGNDKSIKCEQNLGHDTMYWYKQDSKKFLKIMFSYNNKELIINETVPNRFSPKSPDKAHLNLHINSLELGDSAVYFCASSQTGTALGGYTFGSGTRLTVV.